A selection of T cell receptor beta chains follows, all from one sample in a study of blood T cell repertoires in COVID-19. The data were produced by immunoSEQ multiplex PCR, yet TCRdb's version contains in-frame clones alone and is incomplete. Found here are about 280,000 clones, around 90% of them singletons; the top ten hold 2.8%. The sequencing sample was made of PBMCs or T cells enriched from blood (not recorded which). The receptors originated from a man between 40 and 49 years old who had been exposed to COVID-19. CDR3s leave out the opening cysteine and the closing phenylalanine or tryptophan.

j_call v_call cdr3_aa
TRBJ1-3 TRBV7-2 ASSLAGTLNGNTIY
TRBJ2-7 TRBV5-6 ASSPGGLAGGEQY
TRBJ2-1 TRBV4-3 ASSQDRTTYEQF
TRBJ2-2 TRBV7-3 ASSFTVTSGRTDTGELF
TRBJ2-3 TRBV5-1 ASRTGLAGTDTQY
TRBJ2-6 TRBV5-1 ASSLTIDRAGANVLT
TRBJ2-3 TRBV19 ASSTRTSGEWSTDTQY
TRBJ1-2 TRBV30 AWSRGGGYT
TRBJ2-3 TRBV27 ASSLQASGAGDTQY
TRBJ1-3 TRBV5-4 ASSSRPGILTGNTIY
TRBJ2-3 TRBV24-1 ATSTPGQGGDTQY
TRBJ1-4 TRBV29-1 TAGQGGEKLF
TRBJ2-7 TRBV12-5 ASGFSLRVSTPYEQY
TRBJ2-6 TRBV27 ASSLYRVSGANVLT
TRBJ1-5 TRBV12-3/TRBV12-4 ASSPPGNQPQH
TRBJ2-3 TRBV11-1 ASSLGGGSDTQY
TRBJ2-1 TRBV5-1 ASSLVMAGGPNEQF
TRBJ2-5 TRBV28 ASSSRAGGLAIQETQY
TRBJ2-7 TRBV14 ASSRPLAGIYEQY
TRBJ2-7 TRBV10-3 AISESIRAYEQY